A selection of T cell receptor beta chains follows, all from one sample in a study of post-analysis software for immune sequencing data. TCRdb independently ran MiXCR on the PCR reads; one entry per CDR3 protein. The sample holds 600,000 to 750,000 distinct CDR3 sequences, around 64% seen once. What was sequenced was blood. These receptors originate from a girl aged 2 to 9 with multiple sclerosis. The CDR3 runs from the conserved cysteine through the conserved F or W. A D gene is named only where the DNA matches it firmly. The size entry is marked missing in some rows and otherwise reads once, few, many or a size class.

d_call: TRBD1; v_call: TRBV10-3; j_call: TRBJ1-5; clone_size: NA; cdr3_nt: TGTGCCATCAGTGACTCCCGGGACAGCGGCCAGCCCCAGCATTTT; cdr3_aa: CAISDSRDSGQPQHF
d_call: NA; v_call: TRBV27; j_call: TRBJ1-1; clone_size: few; cdr3_nt: TGTGCCAGCAGTTTGAAGTCGTTGTTGAACACTGAAGCTTTCTTT; cdr3_aa: CASSLKSLLNTEAFF
d_call: TRBD1; v_call: TRBV5-1; j_call: TRBJ1-1; clone_size: once; cdr3_nt: TGCGCCAGCGGCGGGACAGGGAACACTGAAGCTTTCTTT; cdr3_aa: CASGGTGNTEAFF
d_call: NA; v_call: TRBV7-2; j_call: TRBJ2-3; clone_size: NA; cdr3_nt: TGTGCCAGCAGCCCAGGGGTCCAGGGCGGTACAGATACGCAGTATTTT; cdr3_aa: CASSPGVQGGTDTQYF
d_call: NA; v_call: TRBV7-9; j_call: TRBJ2-1; clone_size: NA; cdr3_nt: TGTGCCAGCAGCTTGATAAATGTCCCCCTGAGCTCCTACAATGAGCAGTTCTTC; cdr3_aa: CASSLINVPLSSYNEQFF
d_call: TRBD2; v_call: TRBV20-1; j_call: TRBJ2-1; clone_size: NA; cdr3_nt: TGCAGTGCTTTAGCGGGGGGGCCGGTAGACAATGAGCAGTTCTTC; cdr3_aa: CSALAGGPVDNEQFF
d_call: TRBD1; v_call: TRBV7-9; j_call: TRBJ2-7; clone_size: NA; cdr3_nt: TGTGCCAGCAGCTTACCCGACAGGGTGGGGTACGAGCAGTACTTC; cdr3_aa: CASSLPDRVGYEQYF
d_call: NA; v_call: TRBV20-1; j_call: TRBJ2-5; clone_size: NA; cdr3_nt: TGCAGTGCTAGAGATCCAAGGGCAGGGGAGACCCAGTACTTC; cdr3_aa: CSARDPRAGETQYF
d_call: TRBD1; v_call: TRBV10-3; j_call: TRBJ1-4; clone_size: few; cdr3_nt: TGTGCCATCAGTGAGCCGGGACAGGGACGTGAAAAACTGTTTTTT; cdr3_aa: CAISEPGQGREKLFF
d_call: NA; v_call: TRBV20-1; j_call: TRBJ1-2; clone_size: NA; cdr3_nt: TGCAGTGCTAGGAGGCTAGATGGCTACACCTTC; cdr3_aa: CSARRLDGYTF
d_call: NA; v_call: TRBV18; j_call: TRBJ1-2; clone_size: NA; cdr3_nt: TGTGCTTCCAAAGGGGACATTTCTAACTATGGCTACACCTTC; cdr3_aa: CASKGDISNYGYTF
d_call: TRBD1; v_call: TRBV2; j_call: TRBJ2-1; clone_size: NA; cdr3_nt: TGTGCCAGCAGTGGCCGGGGACAGTTATACAATGAGCAGTTCTTC; cdr3_aa: CASSGRGQLYNEQFF
d_call: TRBD2; v_call: TRBV29-1; j_call: TRBJ2-3; clone_size: once; cdr3_nt: TGCAGCGTTGATATGCATAGCGGGAGCACAGATACGCAGTATTTT; cdr3_aa: CSVDMHSGSTDTQYF
d_call: TRBD2; v_call: TRBV3-1; j_call: TRBJ2-7; clone_size: NA; cdr3_nt: TGTGCCAGCAGCCGAACTAGCGGGAGTAACTACGAGCAGTACTTC; cdr3_aa: CASSRTSGSNYEQYF
d_call: NA; v_call: TRBV24-1; j_call: TRBJ2-1; clone_size: NA; cdr3_nt: TGTGCCACCAGTGATGGCCCCGGACGGATTCAGTTCTTC; cdr3_aa: CATSDGPGRIQFF
d_call: NA; v_call: TRBV4-3; j_call: TRBJ2-5; clone_size: NA; cdr3_nt: TGCGCCAGCAGCCAAGTTGTCAGCAGACAAGAGACCCAGTACTTC; cdr3_aa: CASSQVVSRQETQYF
d_call: NA; v_call: TRBV20-1; j_call: TRBJ1-2; clone_size: once; cdr3_nt: TGCAGTGCCCGGCAGATCTATGGCCACACCTTC; cdr3_aa: CSARQIYGHTF
d_call: TRBD1; v_call: TRBV5-5; j_call: TRBJ1-2; clone_size: NA; cdr3_nt: TGTGCCAGCAGCTTGACCGGGACAGGGGAGTATGGCTACACCTTC; cdr3_aa: CASSLTGTGEYGYTF
d_call: NA; v_call: TRBV6-5; j_call: TRBJ1-5; clone_size: NA; cdr3_nt: TGTGCCAGCAGTCCCACAGGGCCGGGGCAGCCCCAGCATTTT; cdr3_aa: CASSPTGPGQPQHF
d_call: NA; v_call: TRBV2; j_call: TRBJ1-2; clone_size: NA; cdr3_nt: TGTGCCAGCAGAAGGACAGCAAACTATGGCTACACCTTC; cdr3_aa: CASRRTANYGYTF
d_call: NA; v_call: TRBV12-3/TRBV12-4; j_call: TRBJ1-2; clone_size: NA; cdr3_nt: TGTGCCAGCAGTTTAAGCGGGGGTACCTATGGCTACACCTTC; cdr3_aa: CASSLSGGTYGYTF
d_call: TRBD1; v_call: TRBV12-3/TRBV12-4; j_call: TRBJ1-2; clone_size: NA; cdr3_nt: TGTGCCAGCAGTTTCGGACAGGGCAGCTATGGCTACACCTTC; cdr3_aa: CASSFGQGSYGYTF